These 29 T cell receptor beta chains originate from one sample sequenced in a study of T cells in Graves' hyperthyroidism and ophthalmopathy. The CDR3 regions of TCR beta were amplified from RNA transcripts. HTBI primers drove first-round RT-PCR of the TCR CDR3. TCRdb re-called the multiplex PCR reads with MiXCR, one entry per CDR3 protein. Here the sample spans almost 600,000 distinct CDR3 sequences, roughly 13% being singletons. What was sequenced was blood. These receptors were obtained from a woman in her twenties or thirties with Graves' hyperthyroidism that later progressed to Graves' ophthalmopathy.

This clonotype has at least ten counts. This rearrangement joins TRBV20-1 to TRBJ1-2; no firm D call. CDR3 length equals 17 residues. Germline values: CDR1 DFQATT, CDR2 SNEGSKA (reference sequence). V lost 0 bases and J lost 4, with 21 bases in between. CDR3 sequence (DNA): TGCAGTGCTAGAGAGTCAGGAATATATGGGCGAATCTATGGCTACACCTTC. This codes for CSARESGIYGRIYGYTF.

V usage is TRBV4-1 and J usage is TRBJ2-7, with a tentative D call TRBD1 (10 bases). This CDR3 is built from 16 residues. The germline V gene has CDR1 MGHRA and CDR2 YSYEKL. The germline V and J ends were trimmed by 3 bases and 2 bases, with 17 bases remaining between them. This CDR3 is CASSQASGTGAYEQYF. The CDR3 region has the DNA TGCGCCAGCAGCCAGGCTAGCGGGACAGGGGCCTACGAGCAGTACTTC.

This chain connects TRBV5-4 to TRBJ2-3; 11 nucleotides line up with TRBD2. The germline CDR1 and CDR2 sequences are SGHNT and YYREEE (reference sequence). CDR3 length: 16 amino acids. J was trimmed by 5 bases and V by 4 bases; bases with no gene match: 9. This CDR3 is CASSLLAGGTQDTQYF. In DNA form, the CDR3 reads TGTGCCAGCAGCCTTCTAGCGGGAGGAACACAAGATACGCAGTATTTT.

This clonotype has more than one count but fewer than ten. The chain couples TRBV6-5 to TRBJ2-7; either TRBD1 or TRBD2 may fit D (6 bases each). With 1 base removed from V and 2 bases from J, the gap between germline ends came to 15 bases. Germline CDR1 MNHEY, CDR2 SVGAGI. This CDR3 region has 16 residues. The CDR3 DNA is TGTGCCAGCAGTTACTTCCCGGGGGCGATGGCCTACGAGCAGTACTTC. Translation gives CASSYFPGAMAYEQYF.

The V gene is TRBV7-6, the J gene TRBJ2-1, with 7 nucleotides matching TRBD2. CDR1 and CDR2 (germline): SGHVS, FNYEAQ. Trimming cost V 3 bases and J 0 bases; bases outside gene matches: 5. This CDR3 spans 16 amino acids. The chain's CDR3 is CASSLKRESSYNEQFF. DNA for the CDR3: TGTGCCAGCAGCTTGAAGCGGGAAAGCTCCTACAATGAGCAGTTCTTC.

The V and J genes are TRBV4-3 and TRBJ2-7; 10 bases agree with TRBD1. After removal of 0 bases from V and 3 bases from J, the junction contained 8 bases not matched to a gene. The CDR3 extends over 17 amino acids. The V gene's germline CDR1 is LGHNA and CDR2 YSLEER. The DNA for the CDR3 is TGCGCCAGCAGCCAAGAATTTGGGACAGGGGACTTCTACGAGCAGTACTTC. Translated: CASSQEFGTGDFYEQYF.

There are many counts of this clonotype. The chain recombines TRBV12-3 or TRBV12-4 with TRBJ2-7, with TRBD2 as a possible D gene (6 bases). This CDR3 is 12 amino acids long. The V gene lost 7 bases and the J gene lost 5 bases, with 12 bases spanning the gap. The CDR3 loop reads CASTSPGDEQYF. For the CDR3, the DNA is TGTGCCAGCACCTCTCCGGGGGACGAGCAGTACTTC.

Details on this clonotype: A much larger clonotype is one base distant, so this may be a read error. The chain employs TRBV20-1 and TRBJ2-1; possibly TRBD1 or TRBD2 for D (5 bases each). Germline values: CDR1 DFQATT, CDR2 SNEGSKA (reference sequence). This CDR3 is built from 12 residues. CDR3 loop: CGARVGAIEQFF. The CDR3 nucleotides are TGCGGTGCTAGAGTCGGGGCTATTGAGCAGTTCTTC.

In this sample, this clonotype turned up many times. The chain joins TRBV7-9 to TRBJ2-7, with D possibly matching TRBD2 (7 bases). CDR1 and CDR2 (germline): SEHNR, FQNEAQ (reference sequence). Trimming removed 0 bases from V and 7 bases from J, with 13 bases in between. The CDR3 runs 14 residues. CDR3 sequence (DNA): TGTGCCAGCAGCTTAGCGGGGGGGGCAGGTGAGCAGTACTTC. It specifies CASSLAGGAGEQYF. Combining the CDR3 with reference TRBV7-9 and TRBJ2-7 gives the whole variable domain DTGVSQNPRHKITKRGQNVTFRCDPISEHNRLYWYRQTLGQGPEFLTYFQNEAQLEKSRLLSDRFSAERPKGSFSTLEIQRTEQGDSAMYLCASSLAGGAGEQYFGPGTRLTVT.

This clonotype has a count of ten or more. V usage is TRBV28 and J usage is TRBJ2-3; possible D gene TRBD2, 6 bases. Germline CDR1 and CDR2: MDHEN and SYDVKM. The V end lost 8 bases, the J end lost 4 bases, and 22 bases lay between the germline ends. The CDR3 has 16 amino acids. CDR3 coding DNA: TGTGCCAGCCCACGAGTTGGCGGGGATAGTGCAGATACGCAGTATTTT. Translation: CASPRVGGDSADTQYF.

The DNA of the CDR3 is TGTGCCACCAGTGATCCTACTAGCGGGCTTTACAATGAGCAGTTCTTC. Translating gives CATSDPTSGLYNEQFF. The chain couples TRBV24-1 to TRBJ2-1; 9 bases agree with TRBD2. The CDR3 runs 16 residues. With 3 bases clipped from V and 4 bases from J, the junction kept 6 bases outside the gene matches. The germline V gene encodes CDR1 KGHDR and CDR2 SFDVKD.

The chain employs TRBV11-3 and TRBJ2-2, with D hard to call. Germline V gives CDR1 SGHNT, CDR2 YENEEA. This CDR3 is 15 amino acids long. V dropped 0 bases and J dropped 7 bases, with 12 bases sitting between them. For the CDR3, the DNA is TGTGCCAGCAGCTTAGATCCGGGTACATTCGGGGAGCTGTTTTTT. This sequence encodes CASSLDPGTFGELFF.

This clonotype was seen many times. The chain links TRBV7-2 to TRBJ2-5; TRBD2 matches at 9 bases. Trimming cost V 5 bases and J 5 bases; bases outside gene matches: 9. The CDR3 spans 15 residues. Germline loops: CDR1 SGHTA, CDR2 FQGNSA. The CDR3 DNA sequence: TGTGCCAGCAGCGACCGAGCGGGAGGCCGCGAGACCCAGTACTTC. It specifies CASSDRAGGRETQYF. Variable domain in full (rest from reference TRBV7-2 and TRBJ2-5): GAGVSQSPSNKVTEKGKDVELRCDPISGHTALYWYRQSLGQGLEFLIYFQGNSAPDKSGLPSDRFSAERTGGSVSTLTIQRTQQEDSAVYLCASSDRAGGRETQYFGPGTRLLVL.

About this clonotype itself: One base away lies a much larger clone, so this may be a sequencing read error. This chain connects TRBV27 to TRBJ1-1, with D perhaps matching TRBD1 (6 bases). This CDR3 has 16 residues. The germline CDR1 and CDR2 sequences are MNHEY and SMNVEV (reference sequence). CDR3: CASSLSSGQGHTKAFF. CDR3 DNA sequence: TGTGCCAGCAGTTTAAGCTCCGGGCAGGGGCACACTAAAGCTTTCTTT.

This clonotype appeared many times. The CDR3 region has the DNA TGTGCCAGCAGTGCGCTAGCGGTGAACACCGGGGAGCTGTTTTTT. It codes for CASSALAVNTGELFF. V is TRBV12-3 or TRBV12-4 and J is TRBJ2-2; 7 bases are shared with TRBD2. The CDR3 spans 15 residues. The J segment lost 1 base and the V segment lost 5 bases, leaving 4 bases of the junction unmatched.

The sample holds many counts of this clonotype. This chain connects TRBV12-3 or TRBV12-4 to TRBJ1-4; 8 nucleotides line up with TRBD1. The CDR3 totals 14 residues. Trimming took 5 bases from V and 7 from J; bases not matched to a gene: 6. The CDR3: CASSQGALIEKLFF. As DNA, the CDR3 is TGTGCCAGCAGTCAGGGGGCGCTGATTGAAAAACTGTTTTTT.

This clonotype was counted between two and nine times. V usage is TRBV20-1 and J usage is TRBJ2-1, with 12 bases aligning to TRBD1. Looked up from germline, CDR1 is DFQATT and CDR2 is SNEGSKA (reference sequence). The J segment lost 9 bases and the V segment lost 6 bases, leaving 9 bases of the junction unmatched. This CDR3 region has 14 residues. Written as DNA, the CDR3 is TGCAGTGCCCGTGGGGGACAGGGGGCTTTTGAGCAGTTCTTC. Amino acid sequence: CSARGGQGAFEQFF.

The chain employs TRBV28 and TRBJ2-1; 12 nucleotides align to TRBD2. The CDR3 contains 18 residues. Germline-derived CDR1 and CDR2 are MDHEN and SYDVKM. Losses at the gene ends were 5 bases for V and 2 bases for J; bases not matched to a gene: 10. The CDR3 DNA follows: TGTGCCAGCAGTCCCAGGACTAGCGGGATGGACGCCTACAATGAGCAGTTCTTC. This encodes CASSPRTSGMDAYNEQFF.

There are many counts of this clonotype. The chain combines TRBV12-5 with TRBJ2-1; possible D gene TRBD2, 5 bases. The CDR3 length is 12 residues. The V gene's germline CDR1 is LGHNT and CDR2 FRNRAP. Trimming took 5 bases from V and 4 from J, leaving 6 bases between them. CDR3 amino acids: CASGPGYNEQFF. The CDR3 DNA sequence: TGTGCTAGTGGTCCGGGGTACAATGAGCAGTTCTTC.

There are many counts of this clonotype. The chain carries TRBV20-1 and TRBJ2-2, with D possibly TRBD1 on 6 matching bases. Trimming pared 0 bases from V and 6 bases from J, leaving 11 bases between. Germline V CDR1 and CDR2: DFQATT, SNEGSKA (reference sequence). The CDR3 has 14 residues. The CDR3 loop reads CSAREAQGPGELFF. Written as DNA, the CDR3 is TGCAGTGCTAGAGAGGCCCAGGGGCCCGGGGAGCTGTTTTTT.

V and J are TRBV19 and TRBJ2-5, with 8 positions matching TRBD1. Germline lookup yields CDR1 LNHDA and CDR2 SQIVND (reference sequence). This CDR3 comprises 14 residues. V lost 5 bases and J lost 4; bases outside the gene matches: 6. The CDR3 DNA sequence: TGTGCCAGTAGTGTGGCAGGGGGCAGAGAGACCCAGTACTTC. It yields the protein CASSVAGGRETQYF.

This clonotype occurred many times. The chain recombines TRBV7-3 with TRBJ2-3; the match to TRBD2 covers 9 bases. This CDR3 has 16 residues. Germline CDR1 reads SGHTA; CDR2 reads FQGTGA. Trimming cost V 0 bases and J 5 bases; bases outside gene matches: 6. CDR3 sequence (DNA): TGTGCCAGCAGCTTAACGGCGGGAGGGCGTCTAGATACGCAGTATTTT. This sequence encodes CASSLTAGGRLDTQYF.

This clonotype was counted between two and nine times. V and J are TRBV19 and TRBJ1-2; weak D call: TRBD1 (5 bases). Germline V lookup: CDR1 LNHDA, CDR2 SQIVND (reference sequence). CDR3 length: 13 amino acids. The germline V and J ends were trimmed by 4 bases and 9 bases, with 15 bases remaining between them. The CDR3 DNA follows: TGTGCCAGTAGTACAAGTCGGGGGTATAGCTACACCTTC. Translated, it gives CASSTSRGYSYTF.

This chain uses TRBV4-1 with TRBJ2-5, with 14 bases aligning to TRBD2. CDR3 length equals 17 residues. CDR1 is MGHRA and CDR2 is YSYEKL in the germline V gene. V gave up 4 bases and J gave up 3 bases; unmatched junction bases: 7. CDR3 sequence: CASSRSPGLAGEETQYF. The DNA for the CDR3 is TGCGCCAGCAGCCGGTCACCGGGACTAGCGGGAGAAGAGACCCAGTACTTC.

This clonotype has at least ten counts. The chain uses TRBV30 and TRBJ2-7; D uncertain. Trimming pared 1 base from V and 0 bases from J, leaving 10 bases between. From germline, CDR1 is GTSNPN and CDR2 SVGIG (reference sequence). This CDR3 has 14 amino acids. In nucleotides, the CDR3 is TGTGCCTGGAGTGACTGGGAAAGCTCCTACGAGCAGTACTTC. Its translation is CAWSDWESSYEQYF.

This clonotype was counted many times. This chain uses TRBV29-1 with TRBJ1-4, with a weak D call TRBD1 (5 bases). Looked up from germline, CDR1 is SQVTM and CDR2 is ANQGSEA. This CDR3 comprises 13 residues. V lost 7 bases and J lost 5, with 14 bases in between. CDR3 loop: CSAGPQENEKLFF. CDR3 nucleotides: TGCAGCGCCGGCCCACAGGAGAATGAAAAACTGTTTTTT.

CDR3 DNA: TGTGCCATCAGGCAGACAGGGGAGAACACTGAAGCTTTCTTT. Its protein product is CAIRQTGENTEAFF. V usage is TRBV10-3 and J usage is TRBJ1-1; TRBD1 aligns across 8 bases. Germline CDR1 reads ENHRY; CDR2 reads SYGVKD. V shed 6 bases, J shed 1 base, and the junction held 4 bases outside the gene matches. The CDR3 sequence is 14 residues long.

This clonotype was picked up many times. The chain couples TRBV12-5 to TRBJ2-1; 8 bases are a match to TRBD1. The CDR3 extends over 16 amino acids. Trimming cost V 0 bases and J 7 bases; bases outside gene matches: 8. Germline CDR1 and CDR2: LGHNT and FRNRAP. The CDR3 coding sequence is TGTGCTAGTGGTTTGGTGTCGGACAGGGTGGGGAATGAGCAGTTCTTC. Protein: CASGLVSDRVGNEQFF.

This clonotype appeared many times. The V and J genes are TRBV5-1 and TRBJ2-7, with D perhaps TRBD1 or TRBD2 (7 bases each). This CDR3 has 15 residues. CDR1 is SGHRS and CDR2 is YFSETQ in the germline V gene. V lost 3 bases and J 0 bases, leaving 13 bases between the germline ends. DNA for the CDR3: TGCGCCAGCAGCTACGGGGGGACAGACTCCTACGAGCAGTACTTC. This sequence encodes CASSYGGTDSYEQYF.